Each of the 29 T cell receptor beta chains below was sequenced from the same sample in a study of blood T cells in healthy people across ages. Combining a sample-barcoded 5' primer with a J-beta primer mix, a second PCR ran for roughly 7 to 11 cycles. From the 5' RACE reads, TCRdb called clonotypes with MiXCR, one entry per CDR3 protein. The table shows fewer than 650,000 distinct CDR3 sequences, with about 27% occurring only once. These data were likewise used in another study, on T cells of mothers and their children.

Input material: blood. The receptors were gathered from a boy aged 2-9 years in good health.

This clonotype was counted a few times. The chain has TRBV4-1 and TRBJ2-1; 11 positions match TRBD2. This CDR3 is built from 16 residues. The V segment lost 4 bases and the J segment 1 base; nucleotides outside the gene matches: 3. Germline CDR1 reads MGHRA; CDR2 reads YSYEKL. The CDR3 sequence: CASSRVAGGSYNEQFF. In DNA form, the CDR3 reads TGCGCCAGCAGCCGCGTAGCGGGAGGGTCCTACAATGAGCAGTTCTTC.

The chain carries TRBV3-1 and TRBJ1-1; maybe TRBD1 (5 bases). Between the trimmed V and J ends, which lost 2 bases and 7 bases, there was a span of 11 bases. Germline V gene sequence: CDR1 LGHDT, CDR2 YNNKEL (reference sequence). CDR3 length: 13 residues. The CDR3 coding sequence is TGTGCCAGCAGCCAACAAGGGGCGATTGAAGCTTTCTTT. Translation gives CASSQQGAIEAFF.

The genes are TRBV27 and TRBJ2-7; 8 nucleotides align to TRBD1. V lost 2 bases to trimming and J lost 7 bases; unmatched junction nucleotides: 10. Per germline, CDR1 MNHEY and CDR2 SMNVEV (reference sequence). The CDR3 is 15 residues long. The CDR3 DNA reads TGTGCCAGCAGTTTAGGGGTCAGGGGGCTGGGAGAGCAGTACTTC. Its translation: CASSLGVRGLGEQYF.

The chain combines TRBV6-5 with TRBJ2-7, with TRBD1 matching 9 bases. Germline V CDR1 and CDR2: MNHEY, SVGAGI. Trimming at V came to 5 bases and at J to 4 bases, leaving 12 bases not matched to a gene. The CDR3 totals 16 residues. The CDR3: CASSPFPGQGAYEQYF. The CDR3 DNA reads TGTGCCAGCAGTCCATTTCCGGGACAGGGAGCTTACGAGCAGTACTTC.

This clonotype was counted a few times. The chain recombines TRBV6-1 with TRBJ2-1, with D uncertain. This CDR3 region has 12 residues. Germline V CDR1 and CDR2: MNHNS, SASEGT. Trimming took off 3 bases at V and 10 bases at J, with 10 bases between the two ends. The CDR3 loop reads CASSDLTGEQFF. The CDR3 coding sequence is TGTGCCAGCAGTGACCTGACTGGGGAGCAGTTCTTC.

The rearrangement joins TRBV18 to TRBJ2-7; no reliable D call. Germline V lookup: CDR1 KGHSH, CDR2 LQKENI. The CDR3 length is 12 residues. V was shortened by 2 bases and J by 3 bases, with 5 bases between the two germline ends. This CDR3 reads CASSPSNYEQYF. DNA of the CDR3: TGTGCCAGCTCACCATCAAACTACGAGCAGTACTTC.

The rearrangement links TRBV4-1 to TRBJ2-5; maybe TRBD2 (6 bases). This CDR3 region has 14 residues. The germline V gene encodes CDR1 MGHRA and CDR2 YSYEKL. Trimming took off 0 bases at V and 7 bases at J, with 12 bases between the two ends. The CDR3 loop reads CASSQERGLPTQYF. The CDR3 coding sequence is TGCGCCAGCAGCCAAGAAAGGGGACTCCCGACCCAGTACTTC.

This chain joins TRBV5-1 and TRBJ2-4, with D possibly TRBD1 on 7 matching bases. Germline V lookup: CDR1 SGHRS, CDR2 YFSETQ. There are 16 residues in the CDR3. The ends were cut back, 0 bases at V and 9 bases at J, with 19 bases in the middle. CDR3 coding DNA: TGCGCCAGCAGCTTGGGGAGGGACAGATTTTCTCCCATTCAGTACTTC. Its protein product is CASSLGRDRFSPIQYF.

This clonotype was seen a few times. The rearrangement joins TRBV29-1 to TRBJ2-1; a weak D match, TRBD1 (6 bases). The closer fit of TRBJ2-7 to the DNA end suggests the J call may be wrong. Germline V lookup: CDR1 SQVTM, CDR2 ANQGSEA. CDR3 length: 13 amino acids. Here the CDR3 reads CSAGQSQGYEQYF. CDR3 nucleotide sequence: TGCAGCGCAGGACAGTCTCAAGGCTACGAGCAGTACTTC.

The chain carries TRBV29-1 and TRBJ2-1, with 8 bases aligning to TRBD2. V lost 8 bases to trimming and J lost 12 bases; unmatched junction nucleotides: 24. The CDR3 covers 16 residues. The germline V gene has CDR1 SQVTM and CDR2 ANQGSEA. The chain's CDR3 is CSLALEPGGISGGQFF. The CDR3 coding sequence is TGCAGCTTAGCGTTGGAGCCGGGAGGCATCAGCGGGGGGCAGTTCTTC.

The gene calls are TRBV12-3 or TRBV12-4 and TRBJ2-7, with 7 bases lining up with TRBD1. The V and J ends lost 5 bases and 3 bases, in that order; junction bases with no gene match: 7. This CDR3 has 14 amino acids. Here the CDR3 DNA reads TGTGCCAGCAGTCACCGGGACAGACGCTACGAGCAGTACTTC. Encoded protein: CASSHRDRRYEQYF.

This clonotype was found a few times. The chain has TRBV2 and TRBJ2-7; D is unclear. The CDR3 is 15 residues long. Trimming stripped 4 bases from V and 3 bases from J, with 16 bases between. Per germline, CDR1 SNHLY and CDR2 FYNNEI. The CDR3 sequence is CASSAKYSRRYEQYF. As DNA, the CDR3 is TGTGCCAGCAGTGCCAAGTATAGCAGACGCTACGAGCAGTACTTC.

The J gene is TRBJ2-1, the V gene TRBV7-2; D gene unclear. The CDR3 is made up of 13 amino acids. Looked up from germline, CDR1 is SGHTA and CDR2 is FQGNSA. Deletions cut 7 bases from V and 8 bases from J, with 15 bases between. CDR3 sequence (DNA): TGTGCCAGCAACGTATTGGCCCTCGATGAGCAGTTCTTC. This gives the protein CASNVLALDEQFF.

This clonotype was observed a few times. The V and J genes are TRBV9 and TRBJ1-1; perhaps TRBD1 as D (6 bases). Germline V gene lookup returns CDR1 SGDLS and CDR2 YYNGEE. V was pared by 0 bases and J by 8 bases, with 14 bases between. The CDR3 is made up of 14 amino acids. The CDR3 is CASSVGDGGHEAFF. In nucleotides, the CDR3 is TGTGCCAGCAGCGTAGGGGATGGGGGCCACGAAGCTTTCTTT.

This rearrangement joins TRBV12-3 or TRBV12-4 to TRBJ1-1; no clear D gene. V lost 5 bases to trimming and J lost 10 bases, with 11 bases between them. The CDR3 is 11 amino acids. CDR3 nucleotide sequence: TGTGCCAGCAGTCGCCGGGAGACAGCTTTCTTT. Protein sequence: CASSRRETAFF.

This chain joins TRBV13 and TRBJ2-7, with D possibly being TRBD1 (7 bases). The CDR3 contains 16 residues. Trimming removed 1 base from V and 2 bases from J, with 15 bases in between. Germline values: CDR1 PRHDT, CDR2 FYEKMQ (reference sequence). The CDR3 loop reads CASSLEGQGGPYEQYF. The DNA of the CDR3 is TGTGCCAGCAGCTTAGAGGGGCAGGGGGGCCCCTACGAGCAGTACTTC.

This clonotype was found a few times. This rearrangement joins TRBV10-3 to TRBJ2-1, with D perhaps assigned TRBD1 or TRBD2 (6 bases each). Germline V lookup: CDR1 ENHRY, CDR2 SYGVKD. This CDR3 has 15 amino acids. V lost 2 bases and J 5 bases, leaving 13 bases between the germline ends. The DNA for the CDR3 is TGTGCCATCAGTGAGCGCGGGACACCAAACAATGAGCAGTTCTTC. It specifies CAISERGTPNNEQFF.

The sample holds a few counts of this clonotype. CDR3 DNA: TGCGCCAGCAGCCAAGACATCGGACTAGTAGTAGCTGAGCAGTTCTTC. Translation: CASSQDIGLVVAEQFF. The rearrangement uses TRBV4-1 and TRBJ2-1; TRBD2 agrees at 7 bases. The CDR3 extends over 16 amino acids. Germline V gene data show CDR1 as MGHRA and CDR2 as YSYEKL. V trimming: 0 bases; J trimming: 9 bases; junction bases outside the gene matches: 11.

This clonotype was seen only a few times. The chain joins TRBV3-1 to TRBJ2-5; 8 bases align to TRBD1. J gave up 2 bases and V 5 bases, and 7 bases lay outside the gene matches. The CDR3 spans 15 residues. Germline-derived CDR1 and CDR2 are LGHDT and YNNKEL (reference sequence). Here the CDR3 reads CASSRGWDRQETQYF. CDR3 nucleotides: TGTGCCAGCAGCAGGGGATGGGACAGGCAAGAGACCCAGTACTTC.

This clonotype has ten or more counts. CDR3 sequence: CASSSPGQGQETQYF. Here the CDR3 DNA reads TGTGCCAGCAGCTCACCGGGACAGGGACAAGAGACCCAGTACTTC. This chain joins TRBV21-1 and TRBJ2-5; TRBD1, as called in the table, went unchecked against the DNA. TRBV21-1 is a pseudogene segment. The CDR3 runs to 15 residues.

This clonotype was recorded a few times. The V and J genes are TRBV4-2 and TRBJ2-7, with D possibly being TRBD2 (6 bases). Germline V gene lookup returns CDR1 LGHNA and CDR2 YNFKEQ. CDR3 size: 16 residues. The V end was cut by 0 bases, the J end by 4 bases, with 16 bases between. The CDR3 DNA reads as TGTGCCAGCAGCCAAGAATATTTCCGGGAGCAGTACGAGCAGTACTTC. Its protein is CASSQEYFREQYEQYF.

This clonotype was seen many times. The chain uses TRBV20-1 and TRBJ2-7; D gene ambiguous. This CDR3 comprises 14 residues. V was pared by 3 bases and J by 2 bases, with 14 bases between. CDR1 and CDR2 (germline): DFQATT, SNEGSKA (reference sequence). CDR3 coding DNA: TGCAGTGCTAGTAACGGCGTGCGGACCTACGAGCAGTACTTC. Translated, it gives CSASNGVRTYEQYF.

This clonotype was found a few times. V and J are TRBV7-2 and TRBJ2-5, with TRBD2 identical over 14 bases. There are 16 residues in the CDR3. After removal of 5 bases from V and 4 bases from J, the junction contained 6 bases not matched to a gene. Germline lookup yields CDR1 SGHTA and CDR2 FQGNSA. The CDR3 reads CASSPRGLAGVETQYF. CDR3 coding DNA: TGTGCCAGCAGCCCCCGGGGACTAGCGGGAGTAGAGACCCAGTACTTC.

This chain's CDR3 is CASSTGVHGEQFF. The CDR3 nucleotides are TGTGCCAGCAGTACGGGGGTACATGGTGAGCAGTTCTTC. The chain carries TRBV6-5 and TRBJ2-1; possibly TRBD2 for D (6 bases). Per germline, CDR1 MNHEY and CDR2 SVGAGI. The V gene lost 5 bases and the J gene lost 9 bases, with 14 bases spanning the gap. The CDR3 contains 13 residues.

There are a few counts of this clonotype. CDR3: CASSSVQGGEQYF. Here the CDR3 DNA reads TGCGCCAGCAGCTCCGTACAGGGCGGCGAGCAGTACTTC. The V gene is TRBV5-1, the J gene TRBJ2-7; D possibly corresponds to TRBD1 (6 bases). CDR3 length: 13 amino acids. Germline lookup yields CDR1 SGHRS and CDR2 YFSETQ. The ends were cut back, 3 bases at V and 6 bases at J, with 13 bases in the middle.

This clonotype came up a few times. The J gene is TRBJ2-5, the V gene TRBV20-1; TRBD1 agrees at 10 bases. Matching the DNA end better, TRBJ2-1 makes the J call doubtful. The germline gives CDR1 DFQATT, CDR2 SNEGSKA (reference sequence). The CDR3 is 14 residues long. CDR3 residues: CSANGQGGLNEQFF. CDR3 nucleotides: TGCAGTGCTAACGGACAGGGGGGTCTCAATGAGCAGTTCTTC.

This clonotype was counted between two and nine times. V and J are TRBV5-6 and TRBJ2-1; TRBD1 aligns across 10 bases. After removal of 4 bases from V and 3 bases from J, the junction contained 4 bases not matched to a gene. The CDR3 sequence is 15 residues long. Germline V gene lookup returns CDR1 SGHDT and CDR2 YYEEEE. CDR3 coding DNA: TGTGCCAGCAGCCGACAGGGGGCGTACTACAATGAGCAGTTCTTC. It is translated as CASSRQGAYYNEQFF. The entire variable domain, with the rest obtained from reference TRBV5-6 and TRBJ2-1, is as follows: DAGVTQSPTHLIKTRGQQVTLRCSPKSGHDTVSWYQQALGQGPQFIFQYYEEEERQRGNFPDRFSGHQFPNYSSELNVNALLLGDSALYLCASSRQGAYYNEQFFGPGTRLTVL.

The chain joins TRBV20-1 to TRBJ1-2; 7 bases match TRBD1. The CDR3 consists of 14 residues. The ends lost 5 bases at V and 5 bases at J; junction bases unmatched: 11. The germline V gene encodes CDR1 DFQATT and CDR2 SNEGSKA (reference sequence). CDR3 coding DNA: TGCAGTGCTCCTAGCGCGGGACAGATTTATGGCTACACCTTC. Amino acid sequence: CSAPSAGQIYGYTF.

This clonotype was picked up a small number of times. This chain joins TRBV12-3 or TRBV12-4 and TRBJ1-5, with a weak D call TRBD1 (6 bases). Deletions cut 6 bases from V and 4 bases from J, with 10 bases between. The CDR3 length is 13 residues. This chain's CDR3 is CASRKGGNQPQHF. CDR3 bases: TGTGCCAGCAGGAAGGGGGGTAATCAGCCCCAGCATTTT.